This TCR beta chain is from a study of blood T cell repertoires in COVID-19. Study context: The origin of the acute and convalescent COVID-19 samples was the United States, Italy and Spain. The cDNA or gDNA used as material had been derived from T cells, B-cell-depleted T cells, or PBMCs.

Authors' processing steps: By means of reference gene primer amplification, nucleated cell counts were estimated. The protocol was immunoSEQ multiplex PCR, while the TCRdb copy is restricted to in-frame clones and leaves out a portion. The V and J calls and clone size are taken from that table; D and trimming were inferred from the DNA. Here the sample spans 180,000 or so clones, around 90% being singletons. The CDR3 covers 19 residues. Germline V lookup: CDR1 SGHNT, CDR2 YYREEE (reference sequence). V shed 4 bases and J 3 bases; nucleotides not matched to a gene: 17. This clone was picked up one time.

This chain joins TRBV5-4 and TRBJ2-5; 11 bases align to TRBD1. The sequence was obtained from a man aged 35 to 55 with acute or convalescent COVID-19. The source material was peripheral blood. The CDR3 spells CASSGGIIGTGGTKETQYF. Written as DNA, the CDR3 is TGTGCCAGCAGCGGGGGGATTATAGGGACAGGGGGTACCAAAGAGACCCAGTACTTC. The complete variable domain, with remaining parts taken from reference TRBV5-4 and TRBJ2-5, reads ETGVTQSPTHLIKTRGQQVTLRCSSQSGHNTVSWYQQALGQGPQFIFQYYREEENGRGNFPPRFSGLQFPNYSSELNVNALELDDSALYLCASSGGIIGTGGTKETQYFGPGTRLLVL.